This TCR beta chain was captured in a study of Ad26.COV2.S vaccination and SARS-CoV-2 variants (dated by TCRdb to the early 2020s). Study-level background: Vaccine-arm donors came from COV1001, a multicentre, randomized, double-blind, placebo-controlled phase I-IIa trial of Ad26.COV2.S in healthy adults. Dosing of Ad26.COV2.S was intramuscular, at either 5x10^10 or 1x10^11 viral particles, delivered as one shot or as two shots spaced 56 days apart. TCRbeta repertoire sequencing served as the tool for gauging how specific and how broad the SARS-CoV-2-reactive T cell receptors were following Ad26.COV2.S vaccination. A total of roughly 32 samples were included in the TCR-sequenced set, comprising roughly 19 Ad26.COV2.S vaccine recipients, 5 placebo recipients and 8 SARS-CoV-2 convalescent individuals. Participants in the trial were split at random into five groups of five each, receiving low-dose or high-dose Ad26.COV2.S once or twice, or else placebo on both occasions. Throughout the experiments and outcome assessment, investigators stayed blinded to trial group allocation. Results and caveats for the whole study, not just this receptor: According to the authors, total T cell responses may have been underestimated by the TCR breadth and depth analyses. Spike-specific TCR breadth was higher in Ad26.COV2.S recipients than in placebo recipients (P = 0.0014). After vaccination, substantial breadth of spike-specific CD8+ and CD4+ T cell responses was reported. The study was not powered to compare responses between vaccine doses or regimens. Comparable non-spike TCR breadth was observed between vaccine and placebo recipients, consistent with only spike being contained in the vaccine.

The immunoSEQ Assay was the method used to sequence TCRbeta CDR3 regions. After extraction, genomic DNA underwent amplification by bias-controlled multiplex PCR, followed by high-throughput sequencing. The original methods were these. To quantify the absolute abundance of every unique TCRbeta CDR3 region, sequences were collapsed and filtered. T cell fraction was estimated by normalizing TCRbeta template counts to usable DNA, with usable DNA measured through amplification of reference genes found in all nucleated cells. Repertoire TCRs were annotated as SARS-CoV-2-specific when V gene, CDR3 amino acid sequence and J gene were exactly matched to a known reactive TCR set. The reference SARS-CoV-2 TCR set was obtained from MIRA and was filtered for enrichment in COVID-19-positive ImmuneCODE repertoires, whereby public or cross-reactive TCRs were removed. Using the MIRA antigens, annotated TCRs were further analysed by specific ORF or by position within an ORF. Breadth was defined as annotated unique rearrangements over total unique productive rearrangements; depth was the summed frequency of those rearrangements. Two-sided Wilcoxon rank-sum tests were used to compare TCR breadth between groups. TCRdb took over this immuneACCESS table, retaining in-frame rearrangements with V and J assigned. Such tables are incomplete; in checked studies, under half of the missing clones stem from an unresolved V gene, and the remainder is unexplained. V and J calls plus clone size are reproduced from that table; the DNA served to infer D and trimming. The sample has about 390,000 clones on record, about 92% of them singletons. Of the sample, 1.5% to 2% falls within the top ten clones.

V is pared back by 0 bases and J by 0 bases, with 9 bases lying between the germline termini. CDR1 and CDR2 are drawn from the germline V gene (reference sequence): GTSNPN, SVGIG. The CDR3 numbers 15 residues from cysteine through phenylalanine. Only CDR3 DNA is held: 45 bases, read in frame from base 1. For this clone: The specificity of this receptor is unknown. Per-nucleotide qualities are absent, and no much larger clonotype sits a single base away.

The treatment or condition label of this sample denotes: about 20 received Ad26.COV2.S at low or high dose, single or two shots; 5 received placebo; per-sample allocation not given. For vaccine and placebo recipients, the sequenced repertoires came from samples collected on day 63 after the first injection. Between 29 July and 7 August 2020, Cohort 1b enrolled about two dozen adults aged 18-55 years at one site in Boston, USA. As a vaccine, Ad26.COV2.S was a replication-incompetent adenovirus type 26 vector that expressed a prefusion-stabilized SARS-CoV-2 spike protein derived from the original Wuhan strain.

The source was peripheral blood, collected in a trial of Ad26.COV2.S vaccine versus placebo. The chain is assembled from TRBV30 and TRBJ2-1, with no confident D gene call. The TCR originated in a person aged 18-60 years who received the Ad26.COV2.S COVID-19 vaccine or a placebo. For the CDR3, the sequence is CAWSVEWGSYNEQFF. The sequence in DNA is TGTGCCTGGAGTGTAGAGTGGGGCTCCTACAATGAGCAGTTCTTC. The CDR3 plus the reference TRBV30 and TRBJ2-1 genes for the other parts give the full variable domain: SQTIHQWPATLVQPVGSPLSLECTVEGTSNPNLYWYRQAAGRGLQLLFYSVGIGQISSEVPQNLSASRPQDRQFILSSKKLLLSDSGFYLCAWSVEWGSYNEQFFGPGTRLTVL.